The 3 T cell receptor beta chains below all came from one sample that was sequenced in a study of radiotherapy plus CTLA-4 blockade in lung cancer. Profiled with immunoSEQ multiplex PCR; TCRdb holds only in-frame clones, not every one. The sample has approximately 37,000 clones, around 75% seen once. The sample here was peripheral blood, taken from a patient treated with radiotherapy plus ipilimumab. The receptors stem from a human donor with non-small cell lung cancer who had stable disease on radiotherapy plus ipilimumab.

The genes are TRBV29-1 and TRBJ2-3, with D perhaps matching TRBD1 (5 bases). Germline assignment: CDR1 SQVTM and CDR2 ANQGSEA. V was trimmed by 7 bases and J by 0 bases, leaving 14 bases between them. CDR3 length: 14 residues. In DNA form, the CDR3 reads TGCAGCGGTACAGGATTCCGAAGCACAGATACGCAGTATTTT. This translates into CSGTGFRSTDTQYF.

The chain combines TRBV18 with TRBJ1-2, with 7 bases lining up with TRBD1. The ends lost 3 bases at V and 8 bases at J; junction bases unmatched: 9. From germline, CDR1 is KGHSH and CDR2 LQKENI. The CDR3 is 14 amino acids. The CDR3 spells CASSPIRDSRGYTF. Written as DNA, the CDR3 is TGTGCCAGCTCACCGATAAGGGACAGTCGCGGCTACACCTTC.

The chain uses TRBV6-1 and TRBJ2-7, with TRBD2 matching 9 bases. J gave up 2 bases and V 7 bases, and 6 bases lay outside the gene matches. CDR1 is MNHNS and CDR2 is SASEGT in the germline V gene. The length of the CDR3 is 14 residues. The CDR3 DNA sequence: TGTGCCAGCACTTCAGCGGGGGGTGCCTACGAGCAGTACTTC. Translated, it gives CASTSAGGAYEQYF.